This section outlines one T cell receptor beta chain sequence together with its context. The antigen is undetermined. Measured with immunoSEQ multiplex PCR; TCRdb has only the in-frame clones, and not every one. The sample has about 120,000 clones, roughly 89% seen once. This sample is drawn from a study of cytomegalovirus exposure and HLA in healthy donors. Study information: The platform used for the 120 validation repertoires matched that of the 500 to 850 first-cohort repertoires, a later analysis reported. Findings of the study overall: The finding came from a later analysis; first-cohort TCR clusters tended to co-occur in the roughly 110 validation repertoires. Some TCR beta chains (approximately 180 of them) were listed as cytomegalovirus-associated.

The donors were in the roughly 110-subject validation cohort, distinct from the roughly 720-subject first cohort. The CDR3 extends over 10 amino acids. V lost 7 bases and J lost 2, with 4 bases in between. The germline CDR1 and CDR2 sequences are SQVTM and ANQGSEA. The clonotype originates from a woman younger than 30 in good health and CMV-seronegative. The chain recombines TRBV29-1 with TRBJ2-3; D gene ambiguous. The material sequenced was PBMCs. The CDR3: CSELTDTQYF. In DNA form, the CDR3 reads TGCAGCGAACTCACAGATACGCAGTATTTT.